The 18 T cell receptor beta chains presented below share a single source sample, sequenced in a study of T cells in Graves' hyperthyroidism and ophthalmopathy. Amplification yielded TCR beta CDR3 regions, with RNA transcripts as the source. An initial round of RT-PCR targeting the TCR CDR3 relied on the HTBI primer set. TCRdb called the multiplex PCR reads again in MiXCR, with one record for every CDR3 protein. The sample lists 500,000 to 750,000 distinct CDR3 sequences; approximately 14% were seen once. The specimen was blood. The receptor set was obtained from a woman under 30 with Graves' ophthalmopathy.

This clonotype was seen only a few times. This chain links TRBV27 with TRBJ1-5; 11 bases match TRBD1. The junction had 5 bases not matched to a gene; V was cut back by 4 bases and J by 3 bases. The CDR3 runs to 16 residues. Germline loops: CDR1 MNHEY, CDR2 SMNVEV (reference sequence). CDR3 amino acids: CASSSDRGRINQPQHF. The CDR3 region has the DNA TGTGCCAGCAGTTCGGACAGGGGGCGCATCAATCAGCCCCAGCATTTT.

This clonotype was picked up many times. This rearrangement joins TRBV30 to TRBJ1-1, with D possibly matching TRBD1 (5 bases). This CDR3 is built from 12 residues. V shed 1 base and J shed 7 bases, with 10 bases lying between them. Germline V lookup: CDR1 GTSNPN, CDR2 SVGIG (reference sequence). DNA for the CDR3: TGTGCCTGGAGTGCGACAGCTCTTGAAGCTTTCTTT. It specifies CAWSATALEAFF.

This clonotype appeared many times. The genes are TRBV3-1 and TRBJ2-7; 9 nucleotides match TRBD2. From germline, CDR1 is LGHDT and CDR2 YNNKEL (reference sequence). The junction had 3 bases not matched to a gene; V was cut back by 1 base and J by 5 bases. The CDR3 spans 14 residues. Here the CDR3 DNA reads TGTGCCAGCAGCCAAGTGCGGGAGGGGGACGAGCAGTACTTC. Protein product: CASSQVREGDEQYF.

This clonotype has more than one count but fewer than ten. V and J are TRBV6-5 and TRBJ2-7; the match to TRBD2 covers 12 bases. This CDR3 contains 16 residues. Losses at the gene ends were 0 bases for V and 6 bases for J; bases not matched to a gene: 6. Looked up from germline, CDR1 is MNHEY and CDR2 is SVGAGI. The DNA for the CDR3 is TGTGCCAGCAGTTACTCGCTAGCGGGAGGGTGGGGCGAGCAGTACTTC. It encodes CASSYSLAGGWGEQYF.

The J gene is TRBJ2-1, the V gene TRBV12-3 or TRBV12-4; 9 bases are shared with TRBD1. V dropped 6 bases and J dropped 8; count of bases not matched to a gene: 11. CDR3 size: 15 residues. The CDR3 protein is CASRFTGTGRDEQFF. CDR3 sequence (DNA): TGTGCCAGCAGATTCACCGGGACAGGGCGGGATGAGCAGTTCTTC.

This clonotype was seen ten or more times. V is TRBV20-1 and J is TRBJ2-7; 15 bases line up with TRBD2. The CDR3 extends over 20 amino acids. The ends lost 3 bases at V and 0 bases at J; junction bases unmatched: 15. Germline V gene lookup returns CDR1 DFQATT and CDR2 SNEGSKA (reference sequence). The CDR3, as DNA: TGCAGTGCTAGTTCGGCAGAGCCGGGACTAGCGGGAGGTAGCTCCTACGAGCAGTACTTC. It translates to CSASSAEPGLAGGSSYEQYF.

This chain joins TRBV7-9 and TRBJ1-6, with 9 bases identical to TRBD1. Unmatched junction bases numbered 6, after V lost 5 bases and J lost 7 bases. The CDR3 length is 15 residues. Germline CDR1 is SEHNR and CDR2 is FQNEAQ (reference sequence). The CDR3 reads CASSRRDRENSPLHF. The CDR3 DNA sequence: TGTGCCAGCAGCCGAAGGGACAGGGAAAATTCACCCCTCCACTTT.

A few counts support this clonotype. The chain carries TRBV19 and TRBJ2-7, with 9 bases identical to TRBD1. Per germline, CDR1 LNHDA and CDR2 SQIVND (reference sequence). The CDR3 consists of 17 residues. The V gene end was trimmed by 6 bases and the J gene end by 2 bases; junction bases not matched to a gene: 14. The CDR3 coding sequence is TGTGCCAGTAGCCCAGACAGGGGGGAGTTCAACCCCTACGAGCAGTACTTC. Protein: CASSPDRGEFNPYEQYF.

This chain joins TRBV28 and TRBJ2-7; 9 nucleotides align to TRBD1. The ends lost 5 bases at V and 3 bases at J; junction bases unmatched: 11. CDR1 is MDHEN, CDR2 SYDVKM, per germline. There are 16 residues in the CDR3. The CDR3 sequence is CASSPPGTGRDYEQYF. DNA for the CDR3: TGTGCCAGCAGTCCACCCGGGACAGGGAGGGACTACGAGCAGTACTTC.

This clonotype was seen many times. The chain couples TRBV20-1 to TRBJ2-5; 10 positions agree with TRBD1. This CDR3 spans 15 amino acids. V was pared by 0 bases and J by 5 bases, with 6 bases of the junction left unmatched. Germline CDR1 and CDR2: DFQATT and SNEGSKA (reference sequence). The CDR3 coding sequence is TGCAGTGCTAGAGATCCGGGACAGGGGCATGAGACCCAGTACTTC. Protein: CSARDPGQGHETQYF.

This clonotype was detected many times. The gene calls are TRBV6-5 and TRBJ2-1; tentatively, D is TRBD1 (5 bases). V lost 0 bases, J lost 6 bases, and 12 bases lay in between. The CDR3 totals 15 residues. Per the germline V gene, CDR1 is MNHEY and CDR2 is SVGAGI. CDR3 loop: CASSYSGRAVNEQFF. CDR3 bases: TGTGCCAGCAGTTACTCGGGCAGGGCAGTCAATGAGCAGTTCTTC.

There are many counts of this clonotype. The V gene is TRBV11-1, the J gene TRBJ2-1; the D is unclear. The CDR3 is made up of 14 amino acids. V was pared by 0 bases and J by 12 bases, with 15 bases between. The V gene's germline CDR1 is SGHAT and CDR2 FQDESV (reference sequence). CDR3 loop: CASSLALAGNMQFF. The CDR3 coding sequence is TGTGCCAGCAGCTTAGCGCTGGCCGGCAATATGCAGTTCTTC. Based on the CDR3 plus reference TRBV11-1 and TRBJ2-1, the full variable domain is EAEVAQSPRYKITEKSQAVAFWCDPISGHATLYWYRQILGQGPELLVQFQDESVVDDSQLPKDRFSAERLKGVDSTLKIQPAELGDSAMYLCASSLALAGNMQFFGPGTRLTVL.

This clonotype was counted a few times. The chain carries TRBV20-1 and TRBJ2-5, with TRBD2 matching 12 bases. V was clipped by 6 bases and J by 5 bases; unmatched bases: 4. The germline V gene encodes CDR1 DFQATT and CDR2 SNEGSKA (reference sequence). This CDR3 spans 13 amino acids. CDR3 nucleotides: TGCAGTGCCCTTACTAGCGGGAGGGAGACCCAGTACTTC. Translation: CSALTSGRETQYF.

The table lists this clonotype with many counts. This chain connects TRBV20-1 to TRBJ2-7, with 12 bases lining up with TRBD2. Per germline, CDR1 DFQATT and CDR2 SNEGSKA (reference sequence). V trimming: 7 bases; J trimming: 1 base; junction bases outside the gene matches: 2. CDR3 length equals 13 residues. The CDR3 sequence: CSGLAGGSYEQYF. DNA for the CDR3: TGCAGTGGGCTAGCGGGAGGGTCCTACGAGCAGTACTTC.

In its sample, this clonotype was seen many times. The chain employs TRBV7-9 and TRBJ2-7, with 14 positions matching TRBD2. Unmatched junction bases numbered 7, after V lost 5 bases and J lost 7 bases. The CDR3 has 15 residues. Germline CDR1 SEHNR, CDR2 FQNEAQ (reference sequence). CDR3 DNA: TGTGCCAGCAGCCCGGGACTAGCGGGAGCTGGAGAGCAGTACTTC. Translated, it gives CASSPGLAGAGEQYF.

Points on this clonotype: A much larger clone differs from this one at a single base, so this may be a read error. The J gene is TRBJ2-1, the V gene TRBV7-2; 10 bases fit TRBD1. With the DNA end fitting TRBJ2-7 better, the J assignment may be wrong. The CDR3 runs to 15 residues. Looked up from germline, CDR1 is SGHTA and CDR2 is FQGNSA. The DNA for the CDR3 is TGTGCCAGCAGCTTTTGGGGACAGGGGAACAATGAGCAGTACTTC. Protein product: CASSFWGQGNNEQYF.

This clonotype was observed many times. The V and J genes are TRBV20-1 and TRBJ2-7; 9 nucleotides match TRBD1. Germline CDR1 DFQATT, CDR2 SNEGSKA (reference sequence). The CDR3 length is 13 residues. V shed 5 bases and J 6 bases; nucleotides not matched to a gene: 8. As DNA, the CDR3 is TGCAGTGCTGCCGGGACAGGGTTTTCCGAGCAGTACTTC. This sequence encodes CSAAGTGFSEQYF.

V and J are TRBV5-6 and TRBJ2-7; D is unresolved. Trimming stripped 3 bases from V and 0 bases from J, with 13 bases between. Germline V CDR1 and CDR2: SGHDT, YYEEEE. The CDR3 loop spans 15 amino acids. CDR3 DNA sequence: TGTGCCAGCAGCTCCCACACCATCGCCTCCTACGAGCAGTACTTC. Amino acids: CASSSHTIASYEQYF. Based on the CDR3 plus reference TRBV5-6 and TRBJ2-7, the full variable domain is DAGVTQSPTHLIKTRGQQVTLRCSPKSGHDTVSWYQQALGQGPQFIFQYYEEEERQRGNFPDRFSGHQFPNYSSELNVNALLLGDSALYLCASSSHTIASYEQYFGPGTRLTVT.